A selection of T cell receptor beta chains follows, all from one sample in a study of T cells in Graves' hyperthyroidism and ophthalmopathy. TCRdb ran MiXCR on the multiplex PCR reads and lists one entry per CDR3 protein. Here the sample spans hundreds of thousands of distinct CDR3 sequences, less than 15% being singletons. The specimen was blood. Receptors were obtained from a woman aged 18-30 years with Graves' hyperthyroidism. CDR3s include the opening cysteine and the closing phenylalanine or tryptophan. D genes are given only for firm matches. Size is stated for part of the rows, as once, few or many counts, or as a class when the clone is expanded.

V gene	clone size	J gene	D gene	CDR3 protein	CDR3 DNA
TRBV5-1	many	TRBJ2-1	TRBD2	CASSSRDYYNEQFF	TGCGCCAGCAGCTCCCGGGACTACTACAATGAGCAGTTCTTC
TRBV19	many	TRBJ2-1	TRBD2	CASSPGLAGGHTYNLEQFF	TGTGCCAGTAGTCCGGGACTAGCGGGAGGACACACTTATAACCTAGAGCAGTTCTTC
TRBV4-1	NA	TRBJ1-2	TRBD1	CASSQAVAGGGYTF	TGCGCCAGCAGCCAAGCCGTGGCAGGGGGAGGCTACACCTTC
TRBV11-2	many	TRBJ2-1	TRBD2	CATTLGLADYNEQFF	TGTGCCACCACCTTGGGACTAGCGGATTACAATGAGCAGTTCTTC
TRBV7-8	many	TRBJ1-6	NA	CASSLNTDSPLHF	TGTGCCAGCAGCTTAAACACGGATTCACCCCTCCACTTT
TRBV28	many	TRBJ1-5	NA	CASSFLLGEQPQHF	TGTGCCAGCAGTTTCCTATTGGGGGAACAGCCCCAGCATTTT
TRBV10-3	many	TRBJ2-2	NA	CAIVDTHTGELFF	TGTGCCATCGTTGACACCCACACCGGGGAGCTGTTTTTT
TRBV30	many	TRBJ1-1	TRBD1	CAWSIAGTGKAFF	TGTGCCTGGAGTATCGCCGGGACAGGGAAAGCTTTCTTT
TRBV11-2	many	TRBJ1-1	NA	CASSPAGTLSTEAFF	TGTGCCAGCAGCCCCGCTGGGACTCTTAGCACTGAAGCTTTCTTT
TRBV27	few	TRBJ2-3	NA	CASSWGRGIRSDTQYF	TGTGCCAGCAGTTGGGGCCGGGGGATAAGATCAGATACGCAGTATTTT
TRBV28	many	TRBJ2-7	TRBD1	CASSTRQGLDEQYF	TGTGCCAGCAGTACTCGACAGGGCCTAGACGAGCAGTACTTC
TRBV19	few	TRBJ2-2	TRBD2	CASSRWLAGNTGELFF	TGTGCCAGTAGTCGGTGGCTAGCGGGCAACACCGGGGAGCTGTTTTTT
TRBV6-2/TRBV6-3	many	TRBJ2-1	TRBD1	CASSTRDRDPWEQFF	TGTGCCAGCAGCACCCGGGACAGGGACCCCTGGGAGCAGTTCTTC
TRBV11-2	many	TRBJ2-3	NA	CASSLAGVKDTQYF	TGTGCCAGCAGCTTAGCGGGAGTTAAAGATACGCAGTATTTT
TRBV27	NA	TRBJ2-2	TRBD2	CASSFRGGSTGELFF	TGTGCCAGCAGTTTTAGGGGCGGGAGCACCGGGGAGCTGTTTTTT
TRBV19	few	TRBJ1-2	NA	CASSIYSAYTF	TGTGCCAGTAGTATTTATTCCGCCTACACCTTC
TRBV3-1	many	TRBJ1-5	NA	CASSQSMDQPQHF	TGTGCCAGCAGCCAATCCATGGATCAGCCCCAGCATTTT
TRBV9	NA	TRBJ1-6	TRBD1	CASSVSGGNSPLHF	TGTGCCAGCAGCGTGTCAGGGGGCAATTCACCCCTCCACTTT
TRBV7-9	few	TRBJ2-3	NA	CASSLGVGADTDTQYF	TGTGCCAGCAGCTTAGGAGTCGGCGCAGACACAGATACGCAGTATTTT
TRBV4-1	few	TRBJ2-2	NA	CASSQEWGTANTGELFF	TGCGCCAGCAGCCAAGAATGGGGGACCGCGAACACCGGGGAGCTGTTTTTT
TRBV15	NA	TRBJ1-4	TRBD1	CATSRDPDRGEKLFF	TGTGCCACCAGCAGAGATCCGGACAGGGGTGAAAAACTGTTTTTT
TRBV5-4	NA	TRBJ2-5	TRBD2	CASSTGGDGGETQYF	TGTGCCAGCAGTACCGGGGGGGACGGGGGGGAGACCCAGTACTTC
TRBV24-1	many	TRBJ2-1	TRBD1	CATSEIPGQGEGLAYNEQFF	TGTGCCACCAGTGAAATACCGGGACAGGGGGAAGGACTGGCCTACAATGAGCAGTTCTTC
TRBV4-1	few	TRBJ2-7	NA	CASSQAQGAGDYEQYF	TGCGCCAGCAGCCAAGCCCAGGGGGCGGGGGACTACGAGCAGTACTTC
TRBV29-1	many	TRBJ1-2	NA	CSVDGYTF	TGCAGCGTTGACGGCTACACCTTC
TRBV7-3	many	TRBJ1-1	NA	CASSLTQRFEAFF	TGTGCCAGCAGCTTAACGCAGAGGTTTGAAGCTTTCTTT
TRBV9	NA	TRBJ1-5	NA	CASSVLGLLNQPQHF	TGTGCCAGCAGCGTACTGGGGCTACTCAATCAGCCCCAGCATTTT
TRBV5-5	few	TRBJ1-6	NA	CASSLGRWRDSPLHF	TGTGCCAGCAGCTTGGGAAGGTGGCGGGACTCACCCCTCCACTTT
TRBV4-2	few	TRBJ2-3	TRBD2	CASSQDRQRESDTQYF	TGTGCCAGCAGCCAAGATCGCCAGCGGGAGTCGGATACGCAGTATTTT
TRBV28	many	TRBJ1-2	NA	CASSLGGALVYGYTF	TGTGCCAGCAGTTTAGGGGGGGCTCTCGTCTATGGCTACACCTTC
TRBV3-1	few	TRBJ2-2	TRBD2	CASSSRGGFNTGELFF	TGTGCCAGCAGCTCTCGGGGGGGATTTAACACCGGGGAGCTGTTTTTT
TRBV28	many	TRBJ2-3	TRBD1	CASSSGQGWDTQYF	TGTGCCAGCAGTTCGGGACAGGGTTGGGATACGCAGTATTTT
TRBV3-1	NA	TRBJ2-7	NA	CASSQLGPAYEQYF	TGTGCCAGCAGCCAGTTAGGTCCAGCCTACGAGCAGTACTTC
TRBV5-1	few	TRBJ1-2	TRBD1	CASSLGQGARGYTF	TGCGCCAGCAGCTTGGGGCAGGGGGCGCGCGGCTACACCTTC
TRBV11-2	many	TRBJ2-1	NA	CASSLAGRPPEFF	TGTGCCAGCAGCTTAGCTGGAAGACCCCCGGAGTTCTTC
TRBV6-1	few	TRBJ2-4	TRBD1	CAVTTGTGLNIQYF	TGTGCCGTAACCACTGGGACAGGATTAAACATTCAGTACTTC
TRBV6-1	once	TRBJ2-2	NA	CASSREAHTGELFF	TGTGCCAGCAGTAGGGAGGCGCACACCGGGGAGCTGTTTTTT
TRBV3-1	many	TRBJ2-3	NA	CASSQVDTQYF	TGTGCCAGCAGCCAAGTGGATACGCAGTATTTT
TRBV11-3	many	TRBJ1-1	NA	CASSLDWRGPNTEAFF	TGTGCCAGCAGCTTAGATTGGCGGGGCCCGAACACTGAAGCTTTCTTT
TRBV18	many	TRBJ2-5	NA	CASSPGNQETQYF	TGTGCCAGCTCACCCGGCAACCAAGAGACCCAGTACTTC
TRBV11-1	many	TRBJ2-7	NA	CASSRGAFYEQYF	TGTGCCAGCAGCCGGGGCGCTTTCTACGAGCAGTACTTC
TRBV27	many	TRBJ1-6	NA	CASSLSGETAYSPLHF	TGTGCCAGCAGTTTATCAGGGGAAACCGCATATTCACCCCTCCACTTT
TRBV30	few	TRBJ1-4	TRBD1	CAWSVRTGNNEKLFF	TGTGCCTGGAGTGTACGGACAGGGAATAATGAAAAACTGTTTTTT
TRBV10-1	NA	TRBJ1-1	NA	CASSLTEDSPANTEAFF	TGTGCCAGCAGCCTAACCGAGGACAGTCCGGCGAACACTGAAGCTTTCTTT
TRBV18	many	TRBJ2-5	TRBD1	CASSPTGLQETQYF	TGTGCCAGCTCACCGACAGGGTTACAAGAGACCCAGTACTTC
TRBV19	NA	TRBJ1-5	NA	CASSTESVNQPQHF	TGTGCCAGTAGTACGGAGAGTGTCAATCAGCCCCAGCATTTT
TRBV6-1	many	TRBJ1-5	NA	CASSERDGPSNQPQHF	TGTGCCAGCAGTGAACGGGACGGACCTAGCAATCAGCCCCAGCATTTT
TRBV2	many	TRBJ2-7	TRBD2	CAIRQQRERDEQYF	TGTGCCATCAGACAGCAGCGGGAGAGGGACGAGCAGTACTTC
TRBV10-2	NA	TRBJ1-6	NA	CASSEFGGISSYNSPLHF	TGCGCCAGCAGTGAGTTTGGAGGGATTAGCTCCTATAATTCACCCCTCCACTTT
TRBV7-8	few	TRBJ2-2	TRBD2	CASSSLGTSGATGELFF	TGTGCCAGCAGCTCACTCGGGACTAGCGGGGCCACCGGGGAGCTGTTTTTT
TRBV11-2	many	TRBJ2-3	TRBD1	CASRTGTGVNTQYF	TGTGCCAGCAGAACCGGGACAGGGGTTAATACGCAGTATTTT